The clone carrying this T cell receptor (beta chain) appeared a single time. It was with random hexamers that roughly 0.5 to 1 ug RNA was reverse transcribed. TCRdb independently ran MiXCR on the immunoSEQ multiplex PCR reads; one entry per CDR3 protein. This sample carries a few hundred thousand distinct CDR3 sequences, approximately 85% of them seen once, and the ten largest clones take approximately 0.2%. This entry comes from a study of CD8 T cells in Susac syndrome. The CDR3 sequence is 16 residues long. CDR1 is SGHTA, CDR2 FQGTGA, per germline. V lost 2 bases, J lost 3 bases, and 6 bases stayed unmatched.

This clonotype was sampled from a human donor with multiple sclerosis. V is TRBV7-3 and J is TRBJ2-1; TRBD1 agrees at 8 bases. Specimen: CD8+ T cells from PBMCs. The CDR3 sequence is CASSLFGQGRYNEQFF. As DNA, the CDR3 is TGTGCCAGCAGCTTATTCGGACAGGGCCGCTACAATGAGCAGTTCTTC.